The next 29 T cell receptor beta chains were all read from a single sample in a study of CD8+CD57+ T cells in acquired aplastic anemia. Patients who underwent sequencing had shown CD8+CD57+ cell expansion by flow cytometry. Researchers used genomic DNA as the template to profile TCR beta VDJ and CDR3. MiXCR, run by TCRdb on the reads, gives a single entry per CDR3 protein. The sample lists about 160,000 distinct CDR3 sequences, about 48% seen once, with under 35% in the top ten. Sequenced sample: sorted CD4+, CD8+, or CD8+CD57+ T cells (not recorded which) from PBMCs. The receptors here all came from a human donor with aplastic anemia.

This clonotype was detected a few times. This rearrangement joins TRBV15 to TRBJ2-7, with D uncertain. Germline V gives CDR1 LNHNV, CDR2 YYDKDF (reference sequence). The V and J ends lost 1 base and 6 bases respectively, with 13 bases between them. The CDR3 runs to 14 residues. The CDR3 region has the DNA TGTGCCACCAGCAGAGGACCTGGGGTCTCCGAGCAGTACTTC. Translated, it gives CATSRGPGVSEQYF.

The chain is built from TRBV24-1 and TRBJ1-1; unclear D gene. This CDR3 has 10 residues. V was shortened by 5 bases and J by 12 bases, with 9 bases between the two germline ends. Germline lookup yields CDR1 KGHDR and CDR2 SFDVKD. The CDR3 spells CATSAAGTFF. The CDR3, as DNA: TGTGCCACCAGTGCCGCCGGGACTTTCTTT.

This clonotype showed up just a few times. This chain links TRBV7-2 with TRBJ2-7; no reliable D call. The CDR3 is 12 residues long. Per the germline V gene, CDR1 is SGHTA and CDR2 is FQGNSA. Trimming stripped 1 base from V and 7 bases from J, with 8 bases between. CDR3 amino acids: CASSLDAAEQYF. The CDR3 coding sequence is TGTGCCAGCAGCTTAGATGCAGCGGAGCAGTACTTC.

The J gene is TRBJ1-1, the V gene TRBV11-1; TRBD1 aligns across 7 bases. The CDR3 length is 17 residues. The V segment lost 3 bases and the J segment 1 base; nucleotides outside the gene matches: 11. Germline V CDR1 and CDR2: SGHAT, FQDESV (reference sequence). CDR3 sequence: CASSFPLGQARNTEAFF. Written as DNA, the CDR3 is TGTGCCAGCAGCTTTCCTTTAGGACAGGCGCGGAACACTGAAGCTTTCTTT.

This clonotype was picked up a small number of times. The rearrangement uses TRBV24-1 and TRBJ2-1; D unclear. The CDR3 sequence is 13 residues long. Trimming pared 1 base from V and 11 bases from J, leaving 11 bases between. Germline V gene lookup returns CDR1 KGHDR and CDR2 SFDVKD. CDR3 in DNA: TGTGCCACCAGTGATTTAGGCCTAGGACAGCAGTTCTTC. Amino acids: CATSDLGLGQQFF.

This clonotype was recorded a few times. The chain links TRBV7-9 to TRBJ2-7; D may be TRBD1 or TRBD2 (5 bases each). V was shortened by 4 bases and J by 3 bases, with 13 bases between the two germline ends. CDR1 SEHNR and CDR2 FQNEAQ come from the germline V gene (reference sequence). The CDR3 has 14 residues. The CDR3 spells CASSSSGTGYEQYF. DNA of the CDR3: TGTGCCAGCAGCTCCTCCGGGACGGGCTACGAGCAGTACTTC. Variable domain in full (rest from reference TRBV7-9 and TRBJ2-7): DTGVSQNPRHKITKRGQNVTFRCDPISEHNRLYWYRQTLGQGPEFLTYFQNEAQLEKSRLLSDRFSAERPKGSFSTLEIQRTEQGDSAMYLCASSSSGTGYEQYFGPGTRLTVT.

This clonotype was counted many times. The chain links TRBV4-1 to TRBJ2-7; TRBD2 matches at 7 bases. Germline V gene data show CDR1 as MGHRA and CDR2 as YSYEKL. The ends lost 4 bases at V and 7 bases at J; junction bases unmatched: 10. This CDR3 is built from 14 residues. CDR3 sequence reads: CASSRPGLRGEQYF. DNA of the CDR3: TGCGCCAGCAGCCGGCCTGGCTTGCGGGGGGAGCAGTACTTC.

Written as DNA, the CDR3 is TGTGCCAGTAGGGCCACGGGATTCCCCTACGAGCAGTACTTC. It translates to CASRATGFPYEQYF. The chain employs TRBV19 and TRBJ2-7, with D perhaps matching TRBD2 (5 bases). Trimming shortened V by 6 bases and J by 2 bases, and 14 bases separated the two germline ends. The CDR3 runs to 14 residues. Per the germline V gene, CDR1 is LNHDA and CDR2 is SQIVND (reference sequence).

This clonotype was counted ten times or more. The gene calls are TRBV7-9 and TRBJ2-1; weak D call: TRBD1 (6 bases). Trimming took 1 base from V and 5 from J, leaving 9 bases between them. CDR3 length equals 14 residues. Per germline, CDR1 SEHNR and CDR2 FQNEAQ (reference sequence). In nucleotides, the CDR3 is TGTGCCAGCAGCTTAGGGGGACACCACAATGAGCAGTTCTTC. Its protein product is CASSLGGHHNEQFF.

The CDR3 spells CATSGGANYGYTF. The CDR3 nucleotides are TGTGCCACCAGCGGGGGGGCTAACTATGGCTACACCTTC. The chain has TRBV15 and TRBJ1-2, with D perhaps matching TRBD1 (5 bases). Trimming took off 5 bases at V and 0 bases at J, with 7 bases between the two ends. This CDR3 comprises 13 residues. CDR1 is LNHNV, CDR2 YYDKDF, per germline (reference sequence).

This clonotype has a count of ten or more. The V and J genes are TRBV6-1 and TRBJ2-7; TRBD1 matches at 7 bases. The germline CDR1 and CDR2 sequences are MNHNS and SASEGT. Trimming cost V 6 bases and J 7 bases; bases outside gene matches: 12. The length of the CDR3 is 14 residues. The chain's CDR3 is CASSPPGQSREQYF. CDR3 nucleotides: TGTGCCAGCAGCCCCCCGGGACAGTCTCGGGAGCAGTACTTC.

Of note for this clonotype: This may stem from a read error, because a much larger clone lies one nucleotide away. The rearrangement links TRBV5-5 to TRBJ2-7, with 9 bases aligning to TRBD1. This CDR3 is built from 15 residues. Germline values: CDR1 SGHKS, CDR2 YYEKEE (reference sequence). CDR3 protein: CAGSPRTGENYEQYF. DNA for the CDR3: TGTGCCGGCAGCCCGAGGACAGGGGAGAACTACGAGCAGTACTTC.

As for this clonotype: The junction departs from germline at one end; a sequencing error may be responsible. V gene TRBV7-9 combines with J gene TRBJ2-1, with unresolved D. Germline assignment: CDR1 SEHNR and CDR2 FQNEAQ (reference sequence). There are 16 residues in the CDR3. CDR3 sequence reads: CASSSLQPPNYNEQLF. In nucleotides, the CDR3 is TGTGCCAGCAGCTCCCTGCAGCCCCCAAATTACAATGAGCAGCTCTTC.

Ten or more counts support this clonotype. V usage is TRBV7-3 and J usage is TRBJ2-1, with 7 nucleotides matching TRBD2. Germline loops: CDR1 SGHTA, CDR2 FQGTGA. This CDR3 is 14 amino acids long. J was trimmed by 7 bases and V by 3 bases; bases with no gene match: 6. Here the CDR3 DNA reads TGTGCCAGCAGCTTGGGAGGGAGTGAGAATGAGCAGTTCTTC. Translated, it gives CASSLGGSENEQFF.

The CDR3 sequence: CAWSVWGRGNIQYF. The DNA for the CDR3 is TGTGCCTGGAGTGTATGGGGCCGAGGGAACATTCAGTACTTC. V gene TRBV30 combines with J gene TRBJ2-4, with D possibly being TRBD1 or TRBD2 (5 bases each). Germline lookup yields CDR1 GTSNPN and CDR2 SVGIG (reference sequence). The ends were cut back, 0 bases at V and 7 bases at J, with 13 bases in the middle. The length of the CDR3 is 14 residues.

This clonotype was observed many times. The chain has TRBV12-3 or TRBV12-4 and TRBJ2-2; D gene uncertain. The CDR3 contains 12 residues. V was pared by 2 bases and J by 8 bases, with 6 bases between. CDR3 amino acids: CASSLWAGELFF. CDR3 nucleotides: TGTGCCAGCAGTTTATGGGCGGGGGAGCTGTTTTTT.

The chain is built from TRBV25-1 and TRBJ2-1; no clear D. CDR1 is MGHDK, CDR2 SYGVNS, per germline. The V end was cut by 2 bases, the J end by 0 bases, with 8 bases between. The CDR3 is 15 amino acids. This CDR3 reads CASSEVANSYNEQFF. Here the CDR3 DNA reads TGTGCCAGCAGTGAAGTGGCGAACTCCTACAATGAGCAGTTCTTC.

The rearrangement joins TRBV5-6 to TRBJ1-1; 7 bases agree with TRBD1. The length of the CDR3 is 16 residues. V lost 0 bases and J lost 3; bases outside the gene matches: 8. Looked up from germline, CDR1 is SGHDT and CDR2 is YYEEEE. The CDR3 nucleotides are TGTGCCAGCAGCTTGGGAGGTCCGGGACAGCACACTGAAGCTTTCTTT. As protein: CASSLGGPGQHTEAFF.

The CDR3 loop is CASNPMGGGNQPQHF. The CDR3 DNA is TGTGCCAGTAATCCCATGGGGGGAGGCAATCAGCCCCAGCATTTT. The J gene is TRBJ1-5, the V gene TRBV19; D may be TRBD1 (5 bases). CDR3 size: 15 residues. CDR1 LNHDA and CDR2 SQIVND come from the germline V gene (reference sequence). The V gene lost 7 bases and the J gene lost 2 bases, with 15 bases spanning the gap.

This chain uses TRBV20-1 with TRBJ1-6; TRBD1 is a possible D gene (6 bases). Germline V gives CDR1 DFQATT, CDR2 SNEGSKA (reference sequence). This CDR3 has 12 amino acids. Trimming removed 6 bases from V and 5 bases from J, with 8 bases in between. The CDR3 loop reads CSAGTNNSPLHF. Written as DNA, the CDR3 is TGCAGTGCGGGGACAAATAATTCACCCCTCCACTTT.

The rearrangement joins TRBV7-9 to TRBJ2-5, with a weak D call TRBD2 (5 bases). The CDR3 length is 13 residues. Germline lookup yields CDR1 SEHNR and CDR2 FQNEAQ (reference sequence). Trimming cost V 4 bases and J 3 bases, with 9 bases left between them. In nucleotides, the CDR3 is TGTGCCAGCAGCTCTAGCATTGAAGAGACCCAGTACTTC. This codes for CASSSSIEETQYF.

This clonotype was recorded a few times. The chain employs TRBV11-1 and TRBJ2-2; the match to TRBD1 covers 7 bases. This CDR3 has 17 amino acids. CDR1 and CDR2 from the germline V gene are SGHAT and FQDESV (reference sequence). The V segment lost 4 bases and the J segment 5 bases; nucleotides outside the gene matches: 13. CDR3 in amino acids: CASSSRTEGASTGELFF. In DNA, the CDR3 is TGTGCCAGCAGCTCCCGGACCGAGGGGGCCTCAACCGGGGAGCTGTTTTTT.

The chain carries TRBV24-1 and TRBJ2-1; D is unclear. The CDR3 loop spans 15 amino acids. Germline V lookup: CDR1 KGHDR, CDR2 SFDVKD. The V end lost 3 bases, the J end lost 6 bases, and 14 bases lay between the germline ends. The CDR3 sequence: CATSDRAPRGNEQFF. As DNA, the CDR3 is TGTGCCACCAGTGATCGGGCCCCAAGAGGCAATGAGCAGTTCTTC.

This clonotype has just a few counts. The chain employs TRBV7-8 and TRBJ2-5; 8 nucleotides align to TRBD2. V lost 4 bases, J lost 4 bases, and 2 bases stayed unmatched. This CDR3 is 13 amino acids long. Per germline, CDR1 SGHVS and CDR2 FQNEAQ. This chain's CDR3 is CASSSGGAETQYF. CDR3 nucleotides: TGTGCCAGCAGCTCGGGGGGGGCAGAGACCCAGTACTTC.

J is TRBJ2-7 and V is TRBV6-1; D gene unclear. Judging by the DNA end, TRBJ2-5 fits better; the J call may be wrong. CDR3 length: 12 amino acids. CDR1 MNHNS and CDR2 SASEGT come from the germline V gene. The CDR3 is CASKGSQETQYF. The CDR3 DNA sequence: TGTGCCAGCAAGGGCAGTCAAGAGACCCAGTACTTC.

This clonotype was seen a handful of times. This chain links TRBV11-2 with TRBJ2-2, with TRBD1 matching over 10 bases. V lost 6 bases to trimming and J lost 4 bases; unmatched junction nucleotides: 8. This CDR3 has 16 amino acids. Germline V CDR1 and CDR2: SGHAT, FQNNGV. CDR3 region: CASSSSRDRGTGELFF. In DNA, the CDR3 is TGTGCCAGCAGTTCCTCCCGGGACAGGGGCACCGGGGAGCTGTTTTTT. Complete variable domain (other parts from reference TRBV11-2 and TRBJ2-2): EAGVAQSPRYKIIEKRQSVAFWCNPISGHATLYWYQQILGQGPKLLIQFQNNGVVDDSQLPKDRFSAERLKGVDSTLKIQPAKLEDSAVYLCASSSSRDRGTGELFFGEGSRLTVL.

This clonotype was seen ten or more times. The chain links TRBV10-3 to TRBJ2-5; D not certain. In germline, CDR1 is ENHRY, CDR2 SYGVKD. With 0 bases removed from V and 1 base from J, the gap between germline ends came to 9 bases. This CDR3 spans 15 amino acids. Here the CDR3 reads CAISESSQAQETQYF. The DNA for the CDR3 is TGTGCCATCAGTGAGTCGAGTCAGGCCCAAGAGACCCAGTACTTC.

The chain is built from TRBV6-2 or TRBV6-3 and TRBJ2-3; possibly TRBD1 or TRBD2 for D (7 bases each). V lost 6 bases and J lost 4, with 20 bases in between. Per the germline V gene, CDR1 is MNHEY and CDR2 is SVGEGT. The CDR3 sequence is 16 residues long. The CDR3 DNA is TGTGCCAGCAGCCAACGGGCAGGGGGGAGGGCAGATACGCAGTATTTT. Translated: CASSQRAGGRADTQYF.

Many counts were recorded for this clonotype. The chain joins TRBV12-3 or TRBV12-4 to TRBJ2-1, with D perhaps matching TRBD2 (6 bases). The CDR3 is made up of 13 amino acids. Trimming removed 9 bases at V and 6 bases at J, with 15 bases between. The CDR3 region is CASQPPGSNEQFF. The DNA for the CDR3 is TGTGCCAGTCAGCCTCCCGGGAGCAATGAGCAGTTCTTC.